This T cell receptor beta chain was found in a study of T cells in Graves' hyperthyroidism and ophthalmopathy. TCR beta CDR3 regions were amplified from RNA transcripts. RT-PCR in the first round (using the HTBI primer set) targeted the TCR CDR3. MiXCR, applied by TCRdb to the multiplex PCR reads, yields one record per CDR3 protein. Of 600,000 to 900,000 distinct CDR3 sequences in the sample, roughly 15% were seen once. Study-wide results and limits: Ophthalmopathy, which appeared later, was predicted by the model a median 6.5 months before onset.

There are a few counts of this clonotype. Antigen specificity is unknown. The CDR3 sequence is 15 residues long. Trimming stripped 1 base from V and 5 bases from J, with 14 bases between. CDR1 is SNHLY and CDR2 is FYNNEI in the germline V gene. The chain recombines TRBV2 with TRBJ1-1, with D unresolved. The TCR was taken from a man younger than 35 with Graves' hyperthyroidism. What was sequenced was blood. CDR3 DNA: TGTGCCAGCAGTGAAGGGGAACGGTCAGTTACTGAAGCTTTCTTT. This gives the protein CASSEGERSVTEAFF.